This TCR beta chain is drawn from a study of blood T cell repertoires in COVID-19 (dated by TCRdb to between 2020 and 2021). Regarding the study in general: Samples covering the acute and convalescent phases of COVID-19 were provided by collaborators in the United States, Italy and Spain. Subjects who had been exposed to COVID-19, were actively infected with it, or had recovered from it provided the deeply sampled blood TCRbeta repertoires that made up the dataset. The repertoires were made available in a free public database intended to serve as a resource for research on the immune response to SARS-CoV-2. The sample metadata nearly always contained a de-identified subject ID, COVID-19 status, age in years and sex. The prospective study material was composed of cDNA or gDNA derived from T cells, B-cell-depleted T cells, or PBMCs. HLA class I and class II types, where available, came from metadata supplied by the sample provider rather than from assay-based typing. Samples were obtained from the ongoing ImmuneRACE study (first 160 participants) and from 950 to 1,500 subjects provided by 6 global collaborators.

Summary of the overall study and its limitations: Clinical and demographic metadata were provided uncurated, with the amount varying by source and participant.

Collaborating institutions collected whole blood in K2EDTA tubes following their own protocols. For TCRbeta analysis, collaborators shipped samples in one of three forms: frozen whole blood, isolated PBMCs, or DNA extracted from either of those sample types. From its cysteine to its phenylalanine, the CDR3 spans 14 amino acids. The sequence is cut down to CDR3 DNA, 42 bases in frame from base 1. CDR1 and CDR2 are read off the germline V gene as MGHRA and YSYEKL. At the junction V is shortened by 2 bases and J by 0 bases, with 8 bases in between. As to this clone: What antigen it recognizes has not been identified. One base away there is no much larger clone; base qualities are not given.

TCRbeta CDR3 regions were amplified from genomic DNA using the immunoSEQ Assay, a bias-controlled multiplex PCR. The authors' analysis ran thus. Within the assay, amplification of reference gene primers was used to estimate how many nucleated cells each sample contained. To quantify the absolute abundance of each unique TCRbeta CDR3 rearrangement, sequence reads were collapsed and filtered. For each sample, productive Simpson clonality was calculated by taking the square root of Simpson's diversity index across productive rearrangements. Not all clones reach the TCRdb copy of this immuneACCESS table, which keeps in-frame sequences only. Checked studies attribute under half of the gap to unresolved V genes and leave the rest unexplained. V, J and clone size derive from that table, while D and trimming were established from the DNA sequence. This sample lists some 100,000 clones; 84% were detected once. Jointly, the top ten make up 7.9% of the sample.

Material for sequencing was peripheral blood. The receptor comes from a woman aged 80 or over with active or convalescent COVID-19. In this chain, TRBV4-1 is recombined with TRBJ2-7, with TRBD1 perhaps the D gene, on 6 matching bases. The nucleotide sequence reads as follows: TGCGCCAGCAGCCAACGACAGGTCTCCTACGAGCAGTACTTC. Translation gives CASSQRQVSYEQYF.